The next 24 T cell receptor beta chains were all read from a single sample in a study of blood T cell repertoires in COVID-19 (dated by TCRdb to the early 2020s). Libraries came from the immunoSEQ multiplex PCR assay. TCRdb retrieved this table from immuneACCESS and kept in-frame rearrangements only. Not all clones are present; in checked studies, unresolved V genes account for under half, and no reason is known for the remainder. The sample table contains 450,000 to 500,000 clones; only one count was recorded for around 90% of them. The top ten clonotypes cover under 0.75% of the sample. The sequenced sample consisted of PBMCs or T cells enriched from blood (not recorded which). The source is a woman aged 18-29 years who had recovered from COVID-19.

In regard to this clone: This sequence may be a read error, since a much larger clone differs from it by one base. The chain uses TRBV6-5 and TRBJ2-3; 12 bases map to TRBD1. V lost 2 bases to trimming and J lost 4 bases; unmatched junction nucleotides: 1. The CDR3 contains 15 residues. CDR1 is MNHEY, CDR2 SVGAGI, per germline. The chain's CDR3 is CASSYGTGGADTQYF. The CDR3 DNA is TGTGCCAGCAGTTACGGGACAGGGGGCGCAGATACGCAGTATTTT.

The J gene is TRBJ1-2, the V gene TRBV27; 9 positions agree with TRBD1. The CDR3 length is 15 residues. J gave up 1 base and V 7 bases, and 7 bases lay outside the gene matches. Germline CDR1 MNHEY, CDR2 SMNVEV (reference sequence). CDR3 protein: CASTPTGGFNYGYTF. The CDR3 bases are TGTGCCAGCACCCCGACAGGGGGATTTAACTATGGCTACACCTTC.

This rearrangement joins TRBV7-9 to TRBJ1-1; D is perhaps TRBD1 (6 bases). With 2 bases removed from V and 1 base from J, the gap between germline ends came to 8 bases. The germline V gene has CDR1 SEHNR and CDR2 FQNEAQ (reference sequence). The CDR3 runs 14 residues. CDR3 protein: CASSLKDRNTEAFF. In DNA form, the CDR3 reads TGTGCCAGCAGCTTAAAGGACAGGAACACTGAAGCTTTCTTT. Combining the CDR3 with reference TRBV7-9 and TRBJ1-1 gives the whole variable domain DTGVSQNPRHKITKRGQNVTFRCDPISEHNRLYWYRQTLGQGPEFLTYFQNEAQLEKSRLLSDRFSAERPKGSFSTLEIQRTEQGDSAMYLCASSLKDRNTEAFFGQGTRLTVV.

The gene calls are TRBV4-1 and TRBJ2-5; D is possibly TRBD1 (5 bases). V lost 1 base and J 7 bases, leaving 19 bases between the germline ends. Germline loops: CDR1 MGHRA, CDR2 YSYEKL. The CDR3 has 16 amino acids. For the CDR3, the DNA is TGCGCCAGCAGCCAAGGGGGCCCCTGGATCCGCGGGACCCAGTACTTC. Translation gives CASSQGGPWIRGTQYF.

The chain uses TRBV5-1 and TRBJ2-5; 16 bases are a match to TRBD2. Germline assignment: CDR1 SGHRS and CDR2 YFSETQ. This CDR3 is 18 amino acids long. Trimming at V came to 2 bases and at J to 4 bases, leaving 8 bases not matched to a gene. CDR3: CASSFPGLAGGPGETQYF. CDR3 bases: TGCGCCAGCAGCTTTCCGGGACTAGCGGGGGGGCCCGGAGAGACCCAGTACTTC.

Only one count was recorded for this clone. The rearrangement uses TRBV11-2 and TRBJ2-5, with D possibly TRBD1 on 5 matching bases. The CDR3 spans 12 residues. The V and J ends lost 4 bases and 5 bases respectively, with 8 bases between them. Looked up from germline, CDR1 is SGHAT and CDR2 is FQNNGV. This CDR3 is CASSSGLETQYF. For the CDR3, the DNA is TGTGCCAGCAGCTCAGGGCTGGAGACCCAGTACTTC. The full variable domain, its missing parts supplied by reference TRBV11-2 and TRBJ2-5, is EAGVAQSPRYKIIEKRQSVAFWCNPISGHATLYWYQQILGQGPKLLIQFQNNGVVDDSQLPKDRFSAERLKGVDSTLKIQPAKLEDSAVYLCASSSGLETQYFGPGTRLLVL.

This clone has a single count. The chain links TRBV7-2 to TRBJ2-1; D remains unclear. This CDR3 contains 15 residues. V lost 4 bases and J 6 bases, leaving 16 bases between the germline ends. Germline V gene sequence: CDR1 SGHTA, CDR2 FQGNSA. The CDR3 loop reads CASSSRVLRSNEQFF. The CDR3 nucleotides read TGTGCCAGCAGCTCCCGGGTCTTGAGGTCCAATGAGCAGTTCTTC.

The chain couples TRBV5-4 to TRBJ1-6, with 8 nucleotides matching TRBD1. Germline V gene lookup returns CDR1 SGHNT and CDR2 YYREEE (reference sequence). The CDR3 length is 16 residues. V gave up 2 bases and J gave up 7 bases; unmatched junction bases: 8. This CDR3 is CASSLAGQGNNSPLHF. The CDR3 bases are TGTGCCAGCAGCTTAGCCGGACAGGGCAACAATTCACCCCTCCACTTT.

V and J are TRBV2 and TRBJ2-5; 7 positions match TRBD1. This CDR3 spans 15 amino acids. The germline CDR1 and CDR2 sequences are SNHLY and FYNNEI. J gave up 5 bases and V 6 bases, and 12 bases lay outside the gene matches. CDR3 region: CASSRTRTGGETQYF. Here the CDR3 DNA reads TGTGCCAGCAGCAGAACCCGGACAGGCGGGGAGACCCAGTACTTC.

This chain links TRBV9 with TRBJ1-2; D call uncertain. Trimming removed 3 bases from V and 0 bases from J, with 12 bases in between. Germline assignment: CDR1 SGDLS and CDR2 YYNGEE. This CDR3 has 15 amino acids. This CDR3 is CASSGGGGTNYGYTF. CDR3 coding DNA: TGTGCCAGCAGCGGGGGAGGAGGAACTAACTATGGCTACACCTTC.

V and J are TRBV7-8 and TRBJ2-3; D is uncertain. V was clipped by 5 bases and J by 6 bases, with 9 bases between them. Germline V gene sequence: CDR1 SGHVS, CDR2 FQNEAQ. This CDR3 spans 12 amino acids. CDR3 DNA sequence: TGTGCCAGCAGCCAAAGCTGGGATACGCAGTATTTT. Translating gives CASSQSWDTQYF.

CDR3 sequence reads: CASSFSPEENIQYF. Here the CDR3 DNA reads TGTGCCAGCAGCTTTAGCCCAGAGGAAAACATTCAGTACTTC. The V call is TRBV7-2, the J call TRBJ2-4, with unresolved D. CDR1 is SGHTA and CDR2 is FQGNSA in the germline V gene. Between the trimmed V and J ends, which lost 3 bases and 5 bases, there was a span of 11 bases. CDR3 length equals 14 residues.

The CDR3 coding sequence is TGTGCCTGGAGTGGGGCTAGCGGGGGGGAATACAATGAGCAGTTCTTC. Protein sequence: CAWSGASGGEYNEQFF. The chain recombines TRBV30 with TRBJ2-1; 12 nucleotides match TRBD2. Germline V gives CDR1 GTSNPN, CDR2 SVGIG (reference sequence). The CDR3 is 16 residues long. J gave up 4 bases and V 1 base, and 5 bases lay outside the gene matches.

This clone was detected only a few times. The rearrangement uses TRBV27 and TRBJ1-4, with D maybe TRBD1 (6 bases). Germline CDR1 MNHEY, CDR2 SMNVEV (reference sequence). The CDR3 sequence is 14 residues long. The V and J ends lost 4 bases and 8 bases respectively, with 14 bases between them. The DNA of the CDR3 is TGTGCCAGCAGTTCGACTCGGGGGGCCGAAAAACTGTTTTTT. Translating it yields CASSSTRGAEKLFF.

On this clone: A much larger clone lies a single base off, so this may be a read error. This chain connects TRBV9 to TRBJ2-3; 7 nucleotides match TRBD2. The CDR3 contains 18 residues. Germline-derived CDR1 and CDR2 are SGDLS and YYNGEE. The CDR3: CAGSVASGAGRGTDTQYF. DNA for the CDR3: TGTGCCGGCAGCGTAGCTTCGGGCGCGGGGAGGGGCACAGATACGCAGTATTTT.

This chain connects TRBV30 to TRBJ2-5; D is unresolved. CDR1 GTSNPN and CDR2 SVGIG come from the germline V gene (reference sequence). This CDR3 is 12 amino acids long. V dropped 3 bases and J dropped 0 bases, with 5 bases sitting between them. CDR3 sequence (DNA): TGTGCCTGGAGCCAGAACCAAGAGACCCAGTACTTC. Encoded protein: CAWSQNQETQYF.

The rearrangement uses TRBV3-1 (or the pseudogene TRBV3-2) and TRBJ2-5, with a weak D call TRBD1 (6 bases). V lost 0 bases, J lost 0 bases, and 11 bases lay in between. The CDR3 sequence is 16 residues long. The germline V gene has CDR1 LGHDT and CDR2 YNNKEL (reference sequence). The CDR3 spells CASSQDRTGNQETQYF. As DNA, the CDR3 is TGTGCCAGCAGCCAAGACCGAACAGGGAACCAAGAGACCCAGTACTTC.

The chain recombines TRBV6-5 with TRBJ2-7; possibly TRBD2 for D (5 bases). This CDR3 has 13 amino acids. Germline V CDR1 and CDR2: MNHEY, SVGAGI. V was shortened by 5 bases and J by 5 bases, with 13 bases between the two germline ends. In DNA form, the CDR3 reads TGTGCCAGCAGTCCCCGGGATCCAGACGAGCAGTACTTC. Residues: CASSPRDPDEQYF.

The V gene is TRBV2, the J gene TRBJ1-3, with 9 bases identical to TRBD1. The ends lost 5 bases at V and 5 bases at J; junction bases unmatched: 10. The V gene's germline CDR1 is SNHLY and CDR2 FYNNEI. The CDR3 totals 16 residues. CDR3 sequence reads: CASSPSRDRVRNTIYF. CDR3 bases: TGTGCCAGCAGTCCGTCCCGGGACAGGGTCCGAAACACCATATATTTT.

The CDR3: CASSLDTMNAGNTIYF. DNA of the CDR3: TGCGCCAGCAGCTTGGACACCATGAACGCCGGAAACACCATATATTTT. This chain uses TRBV5-1 with TRBJ1-3; D not resolved. The CDR3 contains 16 residues. V was pared by 0 bases and J by 4 bases, with 14 bases between. The germline gives CDR1 SGHRS, CDR2 YFSETQ.

The CDR3 nucleotides read TGCAGCGCTAACAGGGGTGGCAGGGACACTGAAGCTTTCTTT. The encoded protein is CSANRGGRDTEAFF. The chain recombines TRBV29-1 with TRBJ1-1; 7 bases are shared with TRBD1. V shed 7 bases and J 3 bases; nucleotides not matched to a gene: 11. Germline V CDR1 and CDR2: SQVTM, ANQGSEA. The CDR3 loop spans 14 amino acids.

The table lists this clone with a few counts. The chain joins TRBV28 to TRBJ1-5; D is unresolved. CDR1 MDHEN and CDR2 SYDVKM come from the germline V gene. V was clipped by 2 bases and J by 5 bases, with 13 bases between them. The CDR3 runs 15 residues. CDR3 sequence reads: CASSLLPQNYQPQHF. The CDR3 DNA sequence: TGTGCCAGCAGTTTACTCCCACAGAATTATCAGCCCCAGCATTTT.

This clone turned up a few times. The genes are TRBV5-5 and TRBJ1-1; no definite D call. The CDR3 extends over 11 amino acids. V was cut by 4 bases and J by 6 bases, with 7 bases left in between. Germline V gene lookup returns CDR1 SGHKS and CDR2 YYEKEE (reference sequence). CDR3 in DNA: TGTGCCAGCAGCCCGGAGGCTGAAGCTTTCTTT. This codes for CASSPEAEAFF.

This clone showed up just once. V gene TRBV4-1 combines with J gene TRBJ1-5; no clear D gene. The V end was cut by 1 base, the J end by 5 bases, with 12 bases between. The CDR3 loop spans 15 amino acids. Germline V gives CDR1 MGHRA, CDR2 YSYEKL. CDR3 bases: TGCGCCAGCAGCCAAGGCGGTAGAGCGGATCAGCCCCAGCATTTT. Its protein product is CASSQGGRADQPQHF.